This TCR beta chain was captured by sequencing in a study of cytomegalovirus exposure and HLA in healthy donors (TCRdb year 2017). In terms of the full investigation: An earlier analysis of fewer than 750 of the donors reported roughly 300 Gb of sequence data and 117 million unique TCR beta sequences obtained from roughly 180 million T cells. Roughly 300 gigabases of sequencing data and approximately 80 million unique TCR sequences were included in an early release covering under 650 HLA-typed donors. Of the 350 to 450 genotyped donors, 65% to 90% were placed in the genetic ancestry cluster associated with self-reported Caucasian donors. The study was designed to test whether signatures of past pathogen exposure could be identified by cataloging public T cell receptors. The study used immunosequencing to profile the T cell repertoires of about 670 subjects and linked those repertoires to cytomegalovirus serostatus. A separate validation cohort of 90 to 150 different subjects was used in addition to the roughly 670-subject first cohort. The study combined high-throughput TCR immunosequencing, statistical association of individual TCRs with disease status, and machine learning to predict cytomegalovirus infection status. To study patterns of TCR occurrence, a later analysis re-analyzed previously published TCR beta repertoires from around 700 donors and added high-resolution HLA genotyping. The later analysis used no new phenotypic data to find candidate immune exposures, relying instead on TCR beta sequences and their occurrence across donors. To decide whether each TCR beta V gene segment behaved as functional or pseudogenic, an earlier analysis of fewer than 750 of the donors relied on high-throughput TCR beta sequencing. Alongside the repertoire data, information on donor age, sex, ethnicity and CMV serostatus was compiled. Genome-wide SNP genotypes for about three fifths of the roughly 670 donors were used in a later genetic analysis, which treated that subset as a discovery cohort. Every discovery cohort repertoire had been produced on one sequencing platform. Both class I and class II loci were covered by HLA typing, at four-digit resolution. The number of typed donors differed by locus: about 620-640 for A, B, C, DRB1 and DQB1; approximately 520 for DQA1; about 600 for DPA1; and roughly 490 for DPB1. Roughly five DR-DQ haplotypes were treated as single units for association and clustering because of strong linkage in the cohort. Among 300 to 500 genotyped donors of the cohort, an average of roughly 230,000 unique TCR beta nucleotide sequences was sequenced per donor, of which about 18% were non-productive. Overall results and qualifications from the work: Correlated functional status among segregating V segments might be attributable to linkage disequilibrium, but an unknown experimental factor could not be ruled out. In a later analysis, HLA-associated TCR beta chains were found to be more clonally expanded and to have lower generation probabilities than equally common non-associated chains. In this cohort, only TCR beta chains were sequenced, and detectable features were limited by the absence of alpha or paired-chain data. Compared with the approximately 670-donor mean, donors in an Asian-associated ancestry cluster had fewer N-insertions in productive TCRs, according to a later genetic analysis. Because counts were too low, around 18 rarely observed V segments, including chromosome 9 orphons, were left out of the earlier analysis of a few hundred of the donors. The 87-base-pair reads could not distinguish some IMGT-functional V segments, including TRBV6-2 and TRBV6-3, so those segments were excluded. Immune exposure information for the cohort was limited to CMV serostatus. According to a later analysis, TCR association rates differed among HLA loci, with DRB1 alleles showing the most associated TCRs and HLA-C alleles showing the fewest. Most TCR sequences were seen in very few donors, while some public TCRs were found in many individuals. A further reported finding was that TCR beta sequences accurately predicted the HLA-A and HLA-B alleles for most subjects in the first cohort. Strong co-occurrence of HLA alleles, especially DR and DQ, made assigning TCR associations to individual alleles difficult. In a later genetic analysis, a missense DCLRE1C variant was associated with V-gene and J-gene trimming of TCR beta chains, and the association was replicated in an independent cohort. The presence/absence analyses assumed that sequencing depth was roughly uniform across donors, and that assumption may not be true. Broadly in line with IMGT annotations, most TCR beta V segments showed up in productive rearrangements about 87% or about 30% of the time in an earlier analysis of several hundred of the donors. The authors suggested that the approach could potentially be generalized to other disease states and immunological phenotypes. A cluster of highly shared sequence variants was judged likely to represent a technical artifact of the sequencing pipeline. Because HLA typing was missing for some donors at each locus, association tests included only the typed subset. In the study, roughly 160 TCR beta chains were listed as associated with cytomegalovirus. In a later analysis, 16,951 TCR beta sequences were associated with specific HLA alleles at a false discovery rate of 0.05. The classifier was reported to diagnose cytomegalovirus status with high specificity and sensitivity in both the original cohort and the validation cohort. Most CMV-associated TCR beta chains appeared to be HLA-restricted in a later analysis, and the HLA associations seemed to be driven largely by CMV exposure. Several of the top co-occurrence clusters appeared to be linked to parvovirus B19, influenza, CMV and Epstein-Barr virus, according to a later analysis. A few of the identified cytomegalovirus-associated TCR beta chains were confirmed in vitro to be specific for cytomegalovirus antigens.

Libraries came from the immunoSEQ multiplex PCR assay. A mixture of 60 forward primers for TCR Vbeta segments and 13 reverse primers for TCR Jbeta segments was used in the multiplex PCR. The CDR3 region of rearranged TCR beta genes was amplified from genomic DNA by a multiplex PCR assay. The Illumina HiSeq System was used to sequence the amplified TCR beta libraries as 87-base-pair reads. In the authors' own workflow: Across the 600 to 700 repertoires, a later analysis counted tens of millions of unique TCR beta chains, around 11 million of which were shared by at least two donors. Raw reads were error-corrected and collapsed into unique sequences by a nearest-neighbor algorithm in which closely related sequences were merged to remove PCR and sequencing errors. To assign V, D and J gene segments, CDR3 sequences were aligned to IMGT reference sequences. For a sequence to be retained, at least a six-nucleotide match to both a V gene segment and a J gene segment was required. A rearrangement was called productive if the CDR3 had no stop codons and remained in frame with V and J, and every other rearrangement was called non-productive. Following IMGT convention, CDR3 was defined as the stretch from the second conserved V-encoded cysteine up to the conserved J-encoded phenylalanine. The earlier analysis of 550 to 650 of the donors excluded any sequence lacking an unambiguous match to a single V gene segment. In an earlier analysis of about 590 of the donors, a V segment was called functional when productive rearrangements were above 56.7%, and segregating when the standard deviation between donors exceeded 5%. To diagnose cytomegalovirus status from the catalog of TCR beta chain sequences, a statistical classification framework was built. In a later analysis, V and J genes were assigned by comparing TCR nucleotide sequences against IMGT/GENE-DB human TR gene sequences. In a later analysis, CDR3 sequences and most-parsimonious VDJ recombination scenarios were assigned using the TCRdist pipeline. In a later analysis, every TCR beta chain was defined by the combination of its CDR3 amino acid sequence and its V-gene family, and reads without a unique V-gene family were dropped. In a later analysis, approximately 640 highly shared, low-generation-probability nucleotide sequences were removed to address suspected cross-contamination and a sequencing artifact. In a later analysis, a clonal expansion index was calculated for each public chain from normalized within-repertoire ranks of inferred template counts. A later analysis computed generation probabilities with a VDJ recombination model fitted to out-of-frame rearrangements, and checked the results against IGoR. In a later analysis, TCR-TCR, TCR-HLA and TCR-CMV co-occurrence was scored with hypergeometric tests, and a repertoire-size bias correction was applied to TCR pairs. False discovery rates were estimated in a later analysis by permuting HLA or CMV assignments 20 times. A later analysis grouped co-occurring TCRs with DBSCAN, adding TCRdist sequence similarity when clustering within HLA-allele-positive subsets. For co-occurrence clustering, repertoires with fewer than 30,000 or more than 120,000 public chains were excluded, along with 4 to 6 repertoires with anomalous nucleotide sharing. Here the immuneACCESS table is served through TCRdb, limited to in-frame sequences with V and J called. Missing clones are a known gap in these copies; in checked studies unresolved V genes cover under half, and the rest lacks a known reason. The V and J calls and clone size are taken from that table; D and trimming were inferred from the DNA. Here the sample has 140,000 or so clones; roughly three quarters occur a single time. The ten top clones hold 1.5% to 2% of the sample.

Including cysteine and phenylalanine, the CDR3 has 14 amino acids. Only the CDR3 DNA is retained, 42 bases long and in frame from the first base. CDR1 SGHRS and CDR2 YFSETQ were looked up in the germline V gene. Germline trimming: 4 bases from V, 4 bases from J; junction bases outside gene matches: 5. In total, around 600 healthy bone marrow donors made up the cohort. At the time of sampling, every cohort member was nominally healthy, though immune exposures that went unrecorded were likely present. The donor was CMV seronegative and belonged to the group of 350 or so seronegative cohort members. Each donor provided a peripheral blood sample, and peripheral blood mononuclear cells were used for TCR beta sequencing. The Qiagen DNeasy Blood Extraction Kit was used to extract genomic DNA from the blood cell samples. This clone appeared a few times. The antigen this receptor binds is unknown. Base qualities are not recorded, but no much larger clone differs from it by a single base.

This clonotype was sampled from a woman aged 40 to 50 in good health and CMV-seronegative. Rearrangement joined TRBV5-1 to TRBJ1-1; the junction holds 9 bases that match TRBD1. Specimen: PBMCs. This receptor carries the CDR3 CASSRQGEVTEAFF. DNA sequence: TGCGCCAGCAGCCGACAGGGGGAAGTCACTGAAGCTTTCTTT. Outside the CDR3, residues come from the reference TRBV5-1 and TRBJ1-1 proteins, so the full variable domain is: KAGVTQTPRYLIKTRGQQVTLSCSPISGHRSVSWYQQTPGQGLQFLFEYFSETQRNKGNFPGRFSGRQFSNSRSEMNVSTLELGDSALYLCASSRQGEVTEAFFGQGTRLTVV.